This T cell receptor (beta chain) comes out of a study of T cell responses to AZD1222 COVID-19 vaccine. Findings and limits, study-wide: Donors were chiefly white British, with a greater number of females, and clonal diversity was perhaps underestimated.

Some second doses came at about 4 weeks and others at about 12 weeks; these were pooled. Comment on this clone: Its antigen is unidentified.

The assay was immunoSEQ multiplex PCR, and TCRdb's table has in-frame clones only and misses some. Of about 120,000 clones listed, 86% are singletons. The CDR3 spans 16 residues. V was trimmed by 4 bases and J by 5 bases, leaving 20 bases between them. CDR1 and CDR2 from the germline V gene are LGHNA and YSLEER. The source of this sequence is an adult who received the AZD1222 COVID-19 vaccine. The V call is TRBV4-3, the J call TRBJ1-2; unclear D gene. The sequencing used peripheral blood, collected 28 days after the second AZD1222 dose. The CDR3 DNA is TGCGCCAGCAGCCGTGCGGCCCAGACGGAGAGGTATGGCTACACCTTC. Amino acid sequence: CASSRAAQTERYGYTF.